This T cell receptor beta chain was captured in a study of blood T cells in healthy people across ages. Study-level findings and limits: Versus aged donors, long-lived donors had higher diversity and more naive CD4+ cells. Naive and antigen-experienced cells could not be conclusively compared, given unsorted PBMCs. Naive T cell percentage showed a strong correlation with the diversity of TCR beta.

Trimming took off 5 bases at V and 1 base at J, with 14 bases between the two ends. The CDR3 has 16 amino acids. CDR1 is SGHVS and CDR2 is FNYEAQ in the germline V gene. Sample-barcoded 5' priming and a J-beta primer mix drove a second PCR of about 6 to 12 cycles. TCRdb reanalysed the 5' RACE reads using MiXCR and keeps one entry per CDR3 protein. This sample has about 1.4 million distinct CDR3 sequences, with roughly 60% found just once. Turning to this clonotype: The antigen is undetermined.

Extraction yielded at least 6 micrograms of total RNA per sample. The rearrangement uses TRBV7-6 and TRBJ2-2; D perhaps matches TRBD2 (6 bases). Specimen: blood. This receptor was identified in a man aged 18 to 35 in good health. CDR3 sequence (DNA): TGTGCCAGCAGCGGCCCCGCGGGGTGGAACACCGGGGAGCTGTTTTTT. Encoded protein: CASSGPAGWNTGELFF.